The present T cell receptor (beta chain) was sequenced within a study of regulatory T cells in long-lasting Graves disease. This clonotype has at least ten counts. HTBI primers from iRepertoire and Arm-PCR of CDR3 regions yielded the TCR beta libraries. TCRdb re-analysed the multiplex PCR reads in MiXCR, keeping a single row per CDR3 protein. This table has around 250,000 distinct CDR3 sequences, under 20% appearing once. Sample time point: newly diagnosed GD, antithyroid drugs for less than 3 months. Following extraction of RNA from PBMCs, that RNA was used to make the TCR library. The same data also went into a second study, on T cells in Graves' hyperthyroidism and ophthalmopathy. As that report states: Ophthalmopathy was told apart from stable hyperthyroidism by a 13 V-J model.

This receptor was identified in a woman aged 30 to 39 with Graves disease. This sample comprised peripheral blood mononuclear cells (PBMCs), obtained at new diagnosis, from a patient treated with antithyroid drugs.

CDR3 protein: CASSLSGATLEQYF. The CDR3 coding sequence is TGTGCCAGCAGCTTGTCGGGGGCGACTCTGGAGCAGTACTTC. This sequence joins TRBV5-4 and TRBJ2-7; either TRBD1 or TRBD2 may supply D (6 bases each). The germline CDR1 and CDR2 sequences are SGHNT and YYREEE (reference sequence). CDR3 size: 14 residues. V was cut by 1 base and J by 7 bases, with 15 bases left in between.